The rows below give T cell receptor beta chains drawn from one sample of a study of cytomegalovirus exposure and HLA in healthy donors. The assay was immunoSEQ multiplex PCR, and TCRdb's table has in-frame clones only and misses some. The table lists about 130,000 clones, 60% to 80% of them singletons. Sequencing input: PBMCs. The source of these receptors is a man between 25 and 39 years old in good health and CMV-seronegative. The CDR3 runs from the conserved cysteine through the conserved F or W. The D gene is left open where the match is weak. Clone sizes are given selectively: once, few, many, or a class where the clone is expanded.

12	TRBV10-2	NA	few	TRBJ2-7	CASSEYRYEQYF	TGCGCCAGCAGTGAGTACAGGTACGAGCAGTACTTC
16	TRBV4-1	NA	NA	TRBJ2-7	CASSQGRQGYPYEQYF	TGCGCCAGCAGCCAAGGTCGTCAGGGCTACCCCTACGAGCAGTACTTC
15	TRBV5-1	TRBD1	few	TRBJ1-2	CASSLNGQGIDGYTF	TGCGCCAGCAGCTTGAACGGACAGGGCATCGATGGCTACACCTTC
15	TRBV7-2	TRBD2	NA	TRBJ2-1	CASSFYRSGSNEQFF	TGTGCCAGCAGCTTCTATAGAAGCGGGAGCAATGAGCAGTTCTTC
14	TRBV19	NA	few	TRBJ2-7	CASKRGLAHDEQYF	TGTGCCAGTAAAAGGGGCCTGGCTCACGACGAGCAGTACTTC
13	TRBV5-1	NA	NA	TRBJ2-7	CASSVTQGREQYF	TGCGCCAGCAGCGTCACACAGGGTCGCGAGCAGTACTTC
17	TRBV21-1	NA	NA	TRBJ2-7	CASSNRNPGLGGNEQYF	TGTGCCAGCAGCAACCGAAACCCTGGTTTAGGGGGCAACGAGCAGTACTTC
17	TRBV5-1	NA	NA	TRBJ1-1	CASSTRTISQVNTEAFF	TGCGCCAGCAGCACTAGGACCATATCTCAGGTGAACACTGAAGCTTTCTTT
13	TRBV10-3	NA	NA	TRBJ1-5	CAIGEGAGQPQHF	TGTGCCATCGGGGAGGGCGCGGGGCAGCCCCAGCATTTT
16	TRBV4-2	NA	NA	TRBJ2-3	CASSQDQRVVTDTQYF	TGTGCCAGCAGCCAAGACCAGCGGGTAGTCACAGATACGCAGTATTTT
14	TRBV4-2	NA	NA	TRBJ1-1	CASSQVVGETEAFF	TGTGCCAGCAGCCAAGTGGTAGGGGAAACTGAAGCTTTCTTT
14	TRBV5-1	TRBD2	NA	TRBJ2-1	CASSFSGRGNEQFF	TGCGCCAGCAGCTTTAGCGGGAGGGGCAATGAGCAGTTCTTC
14	TRBV9	TRBD1	NA	TRBJ2-7	CASSVGTGDYEQYF	TGTGCCAGCAGCGTTGGGACAGGTGACTACGAGCAGTACTTC